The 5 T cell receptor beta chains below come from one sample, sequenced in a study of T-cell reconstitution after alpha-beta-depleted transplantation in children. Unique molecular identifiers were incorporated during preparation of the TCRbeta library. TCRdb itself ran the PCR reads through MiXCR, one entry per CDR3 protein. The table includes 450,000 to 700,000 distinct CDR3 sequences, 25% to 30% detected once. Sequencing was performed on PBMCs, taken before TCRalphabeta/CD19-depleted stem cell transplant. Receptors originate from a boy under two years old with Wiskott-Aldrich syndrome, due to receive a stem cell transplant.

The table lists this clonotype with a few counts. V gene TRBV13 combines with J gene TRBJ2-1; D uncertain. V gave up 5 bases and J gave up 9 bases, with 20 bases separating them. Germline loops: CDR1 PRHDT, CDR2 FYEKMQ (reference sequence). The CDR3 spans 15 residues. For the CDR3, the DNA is TGTGCCAGCAGCAAGAGGCGTAGTCGGGTCACTGAGCAGTTCTTC. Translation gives CASSKRRSRVTEQFF.

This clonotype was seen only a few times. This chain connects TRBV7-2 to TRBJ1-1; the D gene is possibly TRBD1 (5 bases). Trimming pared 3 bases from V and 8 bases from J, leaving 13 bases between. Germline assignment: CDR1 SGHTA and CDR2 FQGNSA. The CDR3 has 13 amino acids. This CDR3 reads CASSFTRGGEAFF. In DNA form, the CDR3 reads TGTGCCAGCAGCTTCACTCGGGGGGGAGAAGCTTTCTTT.

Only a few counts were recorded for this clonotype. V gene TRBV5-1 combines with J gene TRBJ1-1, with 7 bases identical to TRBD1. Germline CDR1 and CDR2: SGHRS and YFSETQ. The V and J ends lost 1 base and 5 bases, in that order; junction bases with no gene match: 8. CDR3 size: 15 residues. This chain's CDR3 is CASSLTGEVWTEAFF. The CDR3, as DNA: TGCGCCAGCAGCTTGACAGGGGAGGTTTGGACTGAAGCTTTCTTT.

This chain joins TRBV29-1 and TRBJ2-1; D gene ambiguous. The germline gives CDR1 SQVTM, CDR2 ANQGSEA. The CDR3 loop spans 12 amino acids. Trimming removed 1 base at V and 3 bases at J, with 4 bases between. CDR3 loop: CSVEAYYNEQFF. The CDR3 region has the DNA TGCAGCGTTGAAGCTTACTACAATGAGCAGTTCTTC.

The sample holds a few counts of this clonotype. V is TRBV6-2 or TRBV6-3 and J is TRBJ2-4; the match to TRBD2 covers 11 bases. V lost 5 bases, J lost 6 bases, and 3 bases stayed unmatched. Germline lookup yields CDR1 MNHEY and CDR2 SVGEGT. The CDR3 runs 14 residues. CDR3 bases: TGTGCCAGCAGTAGAGGGACTAGCGGAAACATTCAGTACTTC. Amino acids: CASSRGTSGNIQYF.